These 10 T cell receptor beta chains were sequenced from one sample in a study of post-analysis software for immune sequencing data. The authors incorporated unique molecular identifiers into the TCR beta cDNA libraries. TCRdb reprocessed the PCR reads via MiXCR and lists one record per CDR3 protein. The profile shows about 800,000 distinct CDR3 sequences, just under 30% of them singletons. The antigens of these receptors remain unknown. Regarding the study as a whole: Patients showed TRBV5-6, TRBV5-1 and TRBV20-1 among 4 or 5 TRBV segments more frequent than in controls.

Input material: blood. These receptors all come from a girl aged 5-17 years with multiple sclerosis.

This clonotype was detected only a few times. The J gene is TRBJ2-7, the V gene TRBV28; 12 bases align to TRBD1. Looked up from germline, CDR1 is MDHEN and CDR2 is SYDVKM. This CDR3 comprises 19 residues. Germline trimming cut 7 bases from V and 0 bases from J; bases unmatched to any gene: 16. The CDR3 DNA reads TGTGCCAGCACCCTGCTCCGGGACAGGGGGCGCCCTGGCTCCTACGAGCAGTACTTC. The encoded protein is CASTLLRDRGRPGSYEQYF.

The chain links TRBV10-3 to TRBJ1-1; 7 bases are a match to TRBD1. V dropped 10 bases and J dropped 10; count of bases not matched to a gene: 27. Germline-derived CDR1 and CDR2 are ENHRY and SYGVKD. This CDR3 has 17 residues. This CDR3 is CATQQGTVWPPNDGAFF. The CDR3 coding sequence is TGTGCCACCCAACAGGGGACGGTGTGGCCACCGAACGATGGAGCTTTCTTT.

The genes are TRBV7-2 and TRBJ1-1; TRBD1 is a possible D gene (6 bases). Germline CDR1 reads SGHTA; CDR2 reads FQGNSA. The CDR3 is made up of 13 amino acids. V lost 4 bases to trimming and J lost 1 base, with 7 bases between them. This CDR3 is CASSWGQNTEAFF. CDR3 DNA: TGTGCCAGCAGCTGGGGACAGAACACTGAAGCTTTCTTT.

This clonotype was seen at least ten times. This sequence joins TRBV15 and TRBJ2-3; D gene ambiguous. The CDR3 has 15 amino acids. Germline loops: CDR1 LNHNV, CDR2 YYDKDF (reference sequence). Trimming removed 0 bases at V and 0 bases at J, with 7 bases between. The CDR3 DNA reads TGTGCCACCAGCAGAGACGGGCACAGCACAGATACGCAGTATTTT. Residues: CATSRDGHSTDTQYF.

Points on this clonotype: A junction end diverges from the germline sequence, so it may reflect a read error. CDR3 residues: CSAMVVAGEVVDNGQFF. The CDR3 DNA sequence: TGCAGTGCTATGGTGGTAGCGGGAGAGGTAGTGGACAATGGGCAGTTCTTC. The rearrangement links TRBV20-1 to TRBJ2-1; 9 nucleotides line up with TRBD2. In germline, CDR1 is DFQATT, CDR2 SNEGSKA (reference sequence). The CDR3 spans 17 residues.

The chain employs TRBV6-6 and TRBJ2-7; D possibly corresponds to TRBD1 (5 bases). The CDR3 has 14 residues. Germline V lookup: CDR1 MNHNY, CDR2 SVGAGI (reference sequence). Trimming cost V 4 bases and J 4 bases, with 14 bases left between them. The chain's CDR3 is CASSSIDSLYEQYF. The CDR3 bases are TGTGCCAGCAGTTCGATCGACAGTCTTTACGAGCAGTACTTC.

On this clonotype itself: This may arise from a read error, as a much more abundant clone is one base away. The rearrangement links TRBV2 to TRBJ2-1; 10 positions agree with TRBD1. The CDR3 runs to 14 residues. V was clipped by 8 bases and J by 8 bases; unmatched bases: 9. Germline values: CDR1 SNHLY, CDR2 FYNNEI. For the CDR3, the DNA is TGTGCCAGCGGCTGGGACAGGGGCGAGCATGAGCAGTTCTTC. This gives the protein CASGWDRGEHEQFF.

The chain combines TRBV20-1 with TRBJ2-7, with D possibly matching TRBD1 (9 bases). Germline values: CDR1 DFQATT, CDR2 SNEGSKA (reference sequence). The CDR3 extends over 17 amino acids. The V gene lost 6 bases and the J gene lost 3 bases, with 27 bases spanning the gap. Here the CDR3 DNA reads TGCAGTGCCCGCCCCGGGGGGGGGACAGGGACACTCTACGAGCAGTACTTC. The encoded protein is CSARPGGGTGTLYEQYF.

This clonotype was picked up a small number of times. CDR3 nucleotide sequence: TGCAGTGCTAGGGTTGGAGGAGAGACCCAGTACTTC. It translates to CSARVGGETQYF. This chain joins TRBV20-1 and TRBJ2-5; the D gene is possibly TRBD2 (5 bases). Germline loops: CDR1 DFQATT, CDR2 SNEGSKA (reference sequence). The CDR3 is 12 amino acids. V lost 3 bases and J lost 4, with 9 bases in between.

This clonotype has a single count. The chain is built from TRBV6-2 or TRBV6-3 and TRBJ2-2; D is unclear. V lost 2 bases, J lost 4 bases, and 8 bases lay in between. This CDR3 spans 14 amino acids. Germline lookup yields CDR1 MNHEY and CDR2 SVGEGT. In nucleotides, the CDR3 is TGTGCCAGCAGTTACAGACAACCCACCGGGGAGCTGTTTTTT. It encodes CASSYRQPTGELFF.